This T cell receptor beta chain was observed in a study of blood T cell repertoires in COVID-19. In the study overall: Acute-phase and convalescent COVID-19 samples originated in the United States, Italy and Spain. PBMCs, B-cell-depleted T cells, or T cells provided the cDNA or gDNA that made up the material.

Only a few counts were recorded for this clone. Repertoires were generated with immunoSEQ multiplex PCR, while TCRdb's copy carries only in-frame clones and drops some. Among under 85,000 clones, more than 65% were seen once, and the ten largest hold around 28%. In germline, CDR1 is SEHNR, CDR2 FQNEAQ (reference sequence). The length of the CDR3 is 16 residues. The J segment lost 5 bases and the V segment lost 5 bases, leaving 6 bases of the junction unmatched. The rearrangement uses TRBV7-9 and TRBJ1-6; 10 bases match TRBD1. The origin of this receptor is an elderly woman with active or convalescent COVID-19. Sequenced input: peripheral blood. CDR3 bases: TGTGCCAGCAGCCGTAGGACAGGGGGGGATAATTCACCCCTCCACTTT. Translated, it gives CASSRRTGGDNSPLHF.